The source of this T cell receptor beta chain is a study of beta chain features in type 1 diabetes. The CDR3 spans 17 residues. V lost 6 bases, J lost 0 bases, and 9 bases stayed unmatched. Sorting gave populations that all exceeded 98% purity. This clone has more than one count but fewer than ten. The antigen is undetermined. Reverse transcription of all isolated RNA meant that expressed TCRB transcripts were sequenced. The protocol was immunoSEQ multiplex PCR, while the TCRdb copy is restricted to in-frame clones and leaves out a portion. The repertoire holds 600,000 to 700,000 clones, with around 12% as singletons. Study-wide results and caveats: For patients and controls alike, PCR might favor shorter templates to the same degree. HLA influence on TCRB rearrangement stayed unresolved here. Significant though moderate, a shortening of TCRB CDR3s appeared in all four CD4+ subsets of Type 1 diabetes patients.

This TCR derives from a man under 40 with type 1 diabetes. The sample taken for sequencing was naive CD4+ T cells from blood. V is TRBV23-1 and J is TRBJ2-3, with 10 bases identical to TRBD1. TRBV23-1 is annotated as an ORF whose role is uncertain. This CDR3 reads CASSEYGTGESTDTQYF. CDR3 in DNA: TGCGCCAGCAGCGAGTACGGGACAGGGGAAAGCACAGATACGCAGTATTTT.